This passage covers 24 T cell receptor beta chains from one sample sequenced in a study of high-grade serous ovarian cancer treatment subgroups (dated by TCRdb to about 2021). Collection of tumor samples took place before definitive surgery or chemotherapy. Libraries were prepared through the immunoSEQ multiplex PCR assay. TCRdb stores this immuneACCESS table with in-frame sequences only. Part of the clones is absent; in the studies checked, under half of the shortfall reflects unresolved V genes, and no reason is known for the rest. Across this sample there are 8,500 to 9,500 clones, with around 85% seen only once. The top ten clonotypes cover around 1.8% of the sample. The sequencing input was tumor tissue. The receptors shown here come from a human donor with high-grade serous ovarian cancer.

This chain connects TRBV2 to TRBJ2-3; D may be TRBD1 (6 bases). The V end lost 4 bases, the J end lost 3 bases, and 14 bases lay between the germline ends. CDR1 and CDR2 (germline): SNHLY, FYNNEI. The CDR3 contains 15 residues. For the CDR3, the DNA is TGTGCCAGCAGTGTCCAGGGGTTGGGAACAGATACGCAGTATTTT. It translates to CASSVQGLGTDTQYF.

The chain combines TRBV6-5 with TRBJ2-7; TRBD1 aligns across 8 bases. V gave up 4 bases and J gave up 3 bases; unmatched junction bases: 8. The CDR3 contains 15 residues. Germline lookup yields CDR1 MNHEY and CDR2 SVGAGI. CDR3 bases: TGTGCCAGCAGTTCGGACAGGGACAGAGACTACGAGCAGTACTTC. Encoded protein: CASSSDRDRDYEQYF.

The gene calls are TRBV21-1 and TRBJ2-7; no check of the table's D call, TRBD2, against the DNA was made. TRBV21-1 is tagged as a pseudogene. There are 17 residues in the CDR3. CDR3 coding DNA: TGTGCCAGCAGCAAAAGTCGGACTAGCGGGAGCAACTACGAGCAGTACTTC. Residues: CASSKSRTSGSNYEQYF.

With respect to this clone: Mismatch with germline at one junction end may stem from a read error. J is TRBJ2-7 and V is TRBV7-9, with TRBD1 identical over 7 bases. This CDR3 is 14 amino acids long. Per germline, CDR1 SEHNR and CDR2 FQNEAQ (reference sequence). DNA for the CDR3: TGTGCCAGCACCTTAGACAGGGAATTTAGCGAGCAGTACTTC. Protein: CASTLDREFSEQYF.

This chain links TRBV7-2 with TRBJ1-1, with D perhaps matching TRBD1 (6 bases). Trimming took 4 bases from V and 11 from J, leaving 17 bases between them. Per germline, CDR1 SGHTA and CDR2 FQGNSA. The CDR3 has 13 amino acids. Here the CDR3 reads CASSWRVGGPAFF. The CDR3 DNA reads TGTGCCAGCAGCTGGAGGGTGGGGGGGCCGGCTTTCTTT.

The chain has TRBV5-1 and TRBJ2-2; D call uncertain. Germline CDR1 reads SGHRS; CDR2 reads YFSETQ. This CDR3 comprises 16 residues. Between the trimmed V and J ends, which lost 0 bases and 1 base, there was a span of 10 bases. The CDR3: CASSLGDFGNTGELFF. Written as DNA, the CDR3 is TGCGCCAGCAGCTTGGGGGATTTTGGGAACACCGGGGAGCTGTTTTTT. The full variable domain, its missing parts supplied by reference TRBV5-1 and TRBJ2-2, is KAGVTQTPRYLIKTRGQQVTLSCSPISGHRSVSWYQQTPGQGLQFLFEYFSETQRNKGNFPGRFSGRQFSNSRSEMNVSTLELGDSALYLCASSLGDFGNTGELFFGEGSRLTVL.

The rearrangement uses TRBV6-5 and TRBJ1-6; D call uncertain. CDR3 length equals 15 residues. Germline lookup yields CDR1 MNHEY and CDR2 SVGAGI. V gave up 7 bases and J gave up 9 bases, with 19 bases separating them. The CDR3 nucleotides read TGTGCCAGCATTCCCTTCCTGACCCCGAGTTCACCCCTCCACTTT. It translates to CASIPFLTPSSPLHF.

This chain uses TRBV7-2 with TRBJ2-3; 12 positions match TRBD2. Germline V gene data show CDR1 as SGHTA and CDR2 as FQGNSA. The CDR3 covers 16 residues. J was trimmed by 6 bases and V by 1 base; bases with no gene match: 5. The CDR3 DNA is TGTGCCAGCAGCTTAGAGGCTAGCGGGGGGGTGGATACGCAGTATTTT. Its protein is CASSLEASGGVDTQYF.

The chain combines TRBV30 with TRBJ1-6; D remains ambiguous. From germline, CDR1 is GTSNPN and CDR2 SVGIG (reference sequence). The CDR3 contains 16 residues. Trimming cost V 0 bases and J 2 bases, with 11 bases left between them. CDR3 loop: CAWSVPLTPYNSPLHF. The CDR3 DNA sequence: TGTGCCTGGAGTGTACCCTTGACGCCCTATAATTCACCCCTCCACTTT.

The chain has TRBV19 and TRBJ2-6; 8 bases line up with TRBD1. Germline-derived CDR1 and CDR2 are LNHDA and SQIVND (reference sequence). V dropped 6 bases and J dropped 4; count of bases not matched to a gene: 5. This CDR3 comprises 15 residues. CDR3 amino acids: CASSTTGAGANVLTF. CDR3 in DNA: TGTGCCAGTAGCACGACAGGGGCCGGGGCCAACGTCCTGACTTTC.

The chain recombines TRBV23-1 with TRBJ2-7; perhaps TRBD2 as D (5 bases). TRBV23-1 is placed among ORFs of uncertain function. The CDR3 totals 14 residues. Deletions cut 8 bases from V and 5 bases from J, with 19 bases between. Written as DNA, the CDR3 is TGCGCCAGCCCCACGGGAAGGGTGGCCCACGAGCAGTACTTC. Translating it yields CASPTGRVAHEQYF.

This chain uses TRBV28 with TRBJ2-7; D unclear. The CDR3 consists of 12 residues. V dropped 6 bases and J dropped 2 bases, with 8 bases sitting between them. Germline CDR1 reads MDHEN; CDR2 reads SYDVKM. In DNA, the CDR3 is TGTGCCAGCAGAGGGTGGACCTACGAGCAGTACTTC. This encodes CASRGWTYEQYF.

The genes are TRBV7-9 and TRBJ2-5; no reliable D call. V lost 8 bases and J 2 bases, leaving 12 bases between the germline ends. CDR3 length: 13 residues. The V gene's germline CDR1 is SEHNR and CDR2 FQNEAQ (reference sequence). The CDR3 coding sequence is TGTGCCAGCTGCATGTCCGAACAAGAGACCCAGTACTTC. As protein: CASCMSEQETQYF.

This chain connects TRBV15 to TRBJ1-6; 7 bases fit TRBD1. J gave up 8 bases and V 3 bases, and 4 bases lay outside the gene matches. The germline gives CDR1 LNHNV, CDR2 YYDKDF (reference sequence). The CDR3 loop spans 14 amino acids. This CDR3 reads CATSRGQTYSPLHF. Here the CDR3 DNA reads TGTGCCACCAGCAGGGGACAGACCTATTCACCCCTCCACTTT.

The gene calls are TRBV11-3 and TRBJ1-3, with D unclear. CDR1 is SGHNT, CDR2 YENEEA, per germline. The CDR3 runs 13 residues. V was trimmed by 2 bases and J by 4 bases, leaving 6 bases between them. CDR3 DNA: TGTGCCAGCAGCTTATCAACCGGAAACACCATATATTTT. Translating it yields CASSLSTGNTIYF.

This clone was seen a single time. V is TRBV19 and J is TRBJ2-1; D unresolved. Trimming took 6 bases from V and 0 from J, leaving 12 bases between them. This CDR3 has 15 residues. CDR1 is LNHDA, CDR2 SQIVND, per germline (reference sequence). The CDR3: CASSPPQSSYNEQFF. The CDR3 nucleotides read TGTGCCAGTAGCCCACCGCAGAGCTCCTACAATGAGCAGTTCTTC.

The V and J genes are TRBV6-6 and TRBJ1-1; TRBD1 agrees at 7 bases. After removal of 5 bases from V and 2 bases from J, the junction contained 2 bases not matched to a gene. The CDR3 loop spans 13 amino acids. The germline V gene has CDR1 MNHNY and CDR2 SVGAGI (reference sequence). CDR3 residues: CASSGTANTEAFF. The DNA for the CDR3 is TGTGCCAGCAGTGGGACAGCAAACACTGAAGCTTTCTTT.

The table lists this clone with a few counts. The rearrangement uses TRBV19 and TRBJ2-4; D ambiguous. With 3 bases removed from V and 6 bases from J, the gap between germline ends came to 9 bases. This CDR3 contains 13 residues. CDR1 and CDR2 from the germline V gene are LNHDA and SQIVND (reference sequence). The CDR3 coding sequence is TGTGCCAGTAGTATCGTCTCGGGAAACATTCAGTACTTC. Residues: CASSIVSGNIQYF.

This clone was counted only a few times. The rearrangement joins TRBV9 to TRBJ1-1; D gene uncertain. CDR1 and CDR2 from the germline V gene are SGDLS and YYNGEE. CDR3 length: 14 amino acids. Deletions cut 3 bases from V and 1 base from J, with 10 bases between. The CDR3 coding sequence is TGTGCCAGCAGCGGGATTCCAGGGAACACTGAAGCTTTCTTT. Translating gives CASSGIPGNTEAFF.

J is TRBJ2-2 and V is TRBV6-5, with D perhaps TRBD2 (6 bases). This CDR3 region has 14 residues. In germline, CDR1 is MNHEY, CDR2 SVGAGI. V dropped 0 bases and J dropped 6 bases, with 8 bases sitting between them. CDR3 nucleotides: TGTGCCAGCAGTTACTCGGAGGGGTCCGGGGAGCTGTTTTTT. Translating it yields CASSYSEGSGELFF.

The rearrangement joins TRBV7-9 to TRBJ2-7, with 14 bases lining up with TRBD2. The CDR3 runs 19 residues. Germline V gives CDR1 SEHNR, CDR2 FQNEAQ (reference sequence). With 5 bases clipped from V and 0 bases from J, the junction kept 12 bases outside the gene matches. The CDR3 coding sequence is TGTGCCAGCAGCCCCTCGCCCGGACTAGCGGGAGGTCGCTCCTACGAGCAGTACTTC. Amino acid sequence: CASSPSPGLAGGRSYEQYF.

J is TRBJ2-6 and V is TRBV10-3; D call uncertain. V gave up 4 bases and J gave up 0 bases, with 7 bases separating them. Germline V lookup: CDR1 ENHRY, CDR2 SYGVKD. The CDR3 contains 15 residues. The DNA of the CDR3 is TGTGCCATCAGTGCGATGGGCTCTGGGGCCAACGTCCTGACTTTC. As protein: CAISAMGSGANVLTF.

The chain uses TRBV16 and TRBJ2-7; D is possibly TRBD2 (6 bases). With 7 bases removed from V and 4 bases from J, the gap between germline ends came to 8 bases. The CDR3 contains 11 residues. Germline loops: CDR1 KGHSY, CDR2 FQNENV. The DNA for the CDR3 is TGTGCCAGCACTGCGGGGTACGAGCAGTACTTC. Translating gives CASTAGYEQYF.

The chain recombines TRBV6-5 with TRBJ2-1; D possibly corresponds to TRBD2 (5 bases). V was pared by 2 bases and J by 5 bases, with 10 bases between. CDR1 is MNHEY and CDR2 is SVGAGI in the germline V gene. The CDR3 runs to 14 residues. In nucleotides, the CDR3 is TGTGCCAGCAGTTACCCGGGGTGGGACAATGAGCAGTTCTTC. Its translation is CASSYPGWDNEQFF.